This entry describes one TCR beta chain. Relative to the germline gene, one junction end is altered; a read error may explain this. Methods described previously were used for bulk TCR libraries, and listed TCR primers were applied. TCRdb fed the PCR reads into MiXCR, producing one record per CDR3 protein. The sample carries about 630,000 distinct CDR3 sequences, around 25% recorded once. The source of the sample is a study of molecular identifiers for immune sequencing clone quantification. The CDR3 runs to 18 residues. As CD8+CD4-CCR7+CD45RA+ cells, naive CD8 T cells were sorted. Sample: naive CD8+ T cells from blood, with Jurkat cell RNA spiked in. The subset here: FACS-sorted CD8+CD4-CCR7+CD45RA+ naive T cells. The TCR originated in a human donor in good health. Some libraries in this study had Jurkat cell RNA spiked in. This chain connects TRBV12-3 or TRBV12-4 to TRBJ2-7; D is tentatively TRBD1 or TRBD2 (8 bases each). The DNA for the CDR3 is TGTGCCAGCAGTTCAGGGGGCCCTCTGGGACTAGGGGCCTCCGCGCCGTCCTTC. It specifies CASSSGGPLGLGASAPSF.